A single sample is the source of the 10 T cell receptor beta chains below, sequenced in a study of CDR3 diversity in severe acne. Using its own MiXCR run on the PCR reads, TCRdb lists one record per CDR3 protein. Of more than 85,000 distinct CDR3 sequences listed, 45% to 50% are singletons. The sequenced sample consisted of blood. The receptors stem from a male donor with severe acne vulgaris.

This clonotype was seen a handful of times. The chain uses TRBV12-3 or TRBV12-4 and TRBJ2-7; TRBD1 matches 10 bases. After removal of 6 bases from V and 0 bases from J, the junction contained 5 bases not matched to a gene. The CDR3 totals 15 residues. The CDR3 here is CASSRGQGPSYEQYF. CDR3 sequence (DNA): TGTGCCAGCAGCCGGGGACAGGGGCCCTCCTACGAGCAGTACTTC.

The chain uses TRBV5-4 and TRBJ2-3, with D maybe TRBD2 (6 bases). V was pared by 4 bases and J by 1 base, with 13 bases between. The CDR3 contains 15 residues. Germline loops: CDR1 SGHNT, CDR2 YYREEE (reference sequence). The CDR3 DNA reads as TGTGCCAGCAGCGGGGGAGGATGGCGCACAGATACGCAGTATTTT. Translated: CASSGGGWRTDTQYF.

The CDR3 here is CASSQGTSGRVFLTDTQYF. The CDR3 coding sequence is TGTGCCAGCAGCCAGGGGACTAGCGGGAGGGTTTTCCTCACAGATACGCAGTATTTT. V gene TRBV11-2 combines with J gene TRBJ2-3; 16 bases map to TRBD2. V gave up 5 bases and J gave up 2 bases; unmatched junction bases: 10. In germline, CDR1 is SGHAT, CDR2 FQNNGV. The CDR3 has 19 amino acids.

This clonotype was counted ten times or more. V usage is TRBV25-1 and J usage is TRBJ2-3, with 8 positions matching TRBD2. This CDR3 region has 15 residues. Germline V lookup: CDR1 MGHDK, CDR2 SYGVNS. V dropped 2 bases and J dropped 4; count of bases not matched to a gene: 5. The CDR3 bases are TGTGCCAGCAGTGAAGGGGGGACTAGTGCAGATACGCAGTATTTT. Encoded protein: CASSEGGTSADTQYF.

This sequence joins TRBV6-1 and TRBJ2-7; D may correspond to TRBD1 or TRBD2 (6 bases each). The germline V gene has CDR1 MNHNS and CDR2 SASEGT. The CDR3 runs to 14 residues. Trimming left V 6 bases short and J 0 bases short, with 12 bases between. The CDR3 here is CASSIQGGSYEQYF. CDR3 DNA: TGTGCCAGCAGCATACAGGGAGGCTCCTACGAGCAGTACTTC.

About this clonotype: A clone one base away is much larger, so this may be a read error. The chain joins TRBV7-2 to TRBJ2-1; D ambiguous. The CDR3 contains 13 residues. CDR1 and CDR2 from the germline V gene are SGHTA and FQGNSA. V was cut by 5 bases and J by 9 bases, with 14 bases left in between. CDR3: CASSPSDRPEQFF. CDR3 DNA sequence: TGTGCCAGCAGCCCGAGCGATAGGCCTGAGCAGTTCTTC.

This clonotype has at least ten counts. V and J are TRBV7-3 and TRBJ1-1; 8 positions match TRBD1. J was trimmed by 6 bases and V by 0 bases; bases with no gene match: 6. Germline V gives CDR1 SGHTA, CDR2 FQGTGA. The CDR3 is made up of 15 amino acids. This CDR3 reads CASSLTSQGASEAFF. The CDR3 DNA follows: TGTGCCAGCAGCTTAACCTCGCAGGGGGCTTCTGAAGCTTTCTTT.

This sequence joins TRBV28 and TRBJ1-2; D remains unclear. The V and J ends lost 7 bases and 8 bases respectively, with 11 bases between them. CDR1 and CDR2 (germline): MDHEN, SYDVKM. The CDR3 has 11 amino acids. CDR3 bases: TGTGCCAGCATGCGAGGTCAGGGCTACACCTTC. Its protein product is CASMRGQGYTF.

The chain recombines TRBV4-2 with TRBJ1-4, with D tentatively TRBD1 (6 bases). Trimming cost V 3 bases and J 4 bases, with 9 bases left between them. The CDR3 has 14 amino acids. Germline values: CDR1 LGHNA, CDR2 YNFKEQ. CDR3 in amino acids: CASSHIQGNEKLFF. CDR3 bases: TGTGCCAGCAGCCACATACAGGGTAATGAAAAACTGTTTTTT.

About this clonotype: One junction end does not reproduce the germline sequence, and a read error may be involved. The chain combines TRBV6-1 with TRBJ2-7; 7 bases fit TRBD2. This CDR3 is 14 amino acids long. The germline gives CDR1 MNHNS, CDR2 SASEGT. The CDR3 nucleotides read TGTGCCAGCAGTAATGGGCGGGAGCCTTACGGGCAGTACTTC. This sequence encodes CASSNGREPYGQYF.